Detailed here is one T cell receptor beta chain. Its antigen is currently unknown. The sample comes from a study of shared clonotypes between healthy human individuals. Background on the study: A few men and two women, aged 18 to 49, were donors. Per donor, three plates held CD4 naive cells, three held CD4 memory, two held CD8 naive and one held CD8 memory.

Study-wide results and limits: It was expected that sequencing depth would affect clonotype sharing among donors. Generation probabilities were higher for clonotypes shared across all four sorted-subset donors than for unshared ones.

Produced via immunoSEQ multiplex PCR; TCRdb's table is partial and in-frame only. The sample shows under 2.5 million clones, roughly 90% of them seen only once. This CDR3 has 16 residues. V dropped 5 bases and J dropped 0; count of bases not matched to a gene: 6. The germline gives CDR1 SGHTA, CDR2 FQGTGA. The material sequenced was naive CD4+ T cells from PBMCs. Subset reported: CD45RA+ positively selected. The V and J genes are TRBV7-3 and TRBJ2-3; 9 positions agree with TRBD1. The source is a man aged 18 to 30 in good health. Some clones in this sample may be carry-over from other donors' samples. The CDR3 sequence is CASSKRDRDSTDTQYF. The DNA of the CDR3 is TGTGCCAGCAGCAAGCGGGACAGGGACAGCACAGATACGCAGTATTTT.